This T cell receptor (beta chain) was identified in a study of blood T cells in healthy people across ages. Study-wide findings and caveats: Long-lived donors carried more naive CD4+ cells and greater diversity than aged donors.

Isolation yielded PBMCs, at least 6 million per sample, in every case. The germline V gene has CDR1 SGHTA and CDR2 FQGNSA. Germline trimming cut 4 bases from V and 0 bases from J; bases unmatched to any gene: 4. The CDR3 contains 15 residues. This clonotype was observed a few times. Antigen unknown. The second PCR ran about 6 to 12 cycles with a sample-barcoded 5' primer and J-beta primers. In TCRdb, the 5' RACE reads were re-called with MiXCR into one record per CDR3 protein. The data contain about 680,000 distinct CDR3 sequences, approximately 50% of them seen just once; the ten biggest clones take up about 32%.

Material for sequencing was blood. This sequence originates from a woman aged 55-70 years in good health. V gene TRBV7-2 combines with J gene TRBJ2-7; 9 positions match TRBD2. CDR3 sequence (DNA): TGTGCCAGCAGCTCTATTAGCGGGAGCTCCTACGAGCAGTACTTC. Amino acids: CASSSISGSSYEQYF.